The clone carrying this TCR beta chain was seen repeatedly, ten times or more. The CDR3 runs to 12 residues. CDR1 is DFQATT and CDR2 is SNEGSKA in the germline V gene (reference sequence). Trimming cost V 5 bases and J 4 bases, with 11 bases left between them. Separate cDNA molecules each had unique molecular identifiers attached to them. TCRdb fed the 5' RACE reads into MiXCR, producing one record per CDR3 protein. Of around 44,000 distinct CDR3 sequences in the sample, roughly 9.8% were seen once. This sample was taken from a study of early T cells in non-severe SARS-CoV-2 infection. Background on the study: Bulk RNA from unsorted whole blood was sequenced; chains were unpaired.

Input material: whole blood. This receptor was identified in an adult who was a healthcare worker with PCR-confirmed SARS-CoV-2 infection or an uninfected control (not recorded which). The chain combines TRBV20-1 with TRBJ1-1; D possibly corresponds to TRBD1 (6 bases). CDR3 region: CSAGGQSTEAFF. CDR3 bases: TGCAGTGCTGGCGGACAGTCCACTGAAGCTTTCTTT.